This paragraph covers one T cell receptor beta chain sequence. Study processing details: Reference gene primers were amplified, and this amplification served to estimate nucleated cell counts. Assay: immunoSEQ multiplex PCR; the TCRdb copy retains only in-frame clones and omits some. The V and J calls and the clone size are those of that table, but D and trimming were determined from the DNA. The sample holds roughly 67,000 clones; approximately 88% are singletons and the top ten take around 1.2%. The data stem from a study of blood T cell repertoires in COVID-19. The overall study: Spain, Italy and the United States supplied samples that represented acute and convalescent COVID-19. In each case, the material was cDNA or gDNA derived from T cells, B-cell-depleted T cells, or PBMCs.

Trimming took 6 bases from V and 6 from J, leaving 12 bases between them. Germline loops: CDR1 LNHDA, CDR2 SQIVND (reference sequence). The CDR3 has 13 residues. The sequence was obtained from a woman between 55 and 75 years old with acute or convalescent COVID-19. Sequenced input: peripheral blood. This chain uses TRBV19 with TRBJ2-1, with D perhaps matching TRBD1 (6 bases). The chain's CDR3 is CASRITGSNEQFF. The CDR3 region has the DNA TGTGCCAGTAGAATTACAGGGTCCAATGAGCAGTTCTTC.